This T cell receptor beta chain originates from a study of CD8+CD57+ T cells in acquired aplastic anemia. Study in general: Average DNA yield from sorted CD4+ and CD8+ cells was roughly 3 ug. CD4+ cell libraries from healthy donors averaged around 11 million reads. Study observations and caveats: The same twenty-nine CD8+ CDR3 sequences occurred in patients and in controls.

Profiles of TCR beta VDJ and CDR3 were generated from a genomic DNA template. TCRdb passed the reads through MiXCR, listing each CDR3 protein once. Counted here are 200,000 to 250,000 distinct CDR3 sequences, 60% to 65% occurring once; the ten biggest clones make up 25% to 35%. CDR3 length: 11 amino acids. V lost 6 bases and J 5 bases, leaving 7 bases between the germline ends. The germline V gene has CDR1 MNHNS and CDR2 SASEGT. The table lists this clonotype with many counts. Its antigen is unidentified. The chain links TRBV6-1 to TRBJ1-2; D gene unclear. Sequencing was performed on sorted CD4+, CD8+, or CD8+CD57+ T cells (not recorded which) from PBMCs. This clonotype was obtained from a human donor in good health. This CDR3 is CASRGGYGYTF. CDR3 coding DNA: TGTGCCAGCAGGGGAGGTTATGGCTACACCTTC.